This is a list of T cell receptor beta chains from one sample in a study of Graves' ophthalmopathy and Graves' hyperthyroidism. Using its own MiXCR run on the multiplex PCR reads, TCRdb lists one record per CDR3 protein. Found here are under 400,000 distinct CDR3 sequences, about a sixth of them singletons; the top ten hold about 12%. The specimen was peripheral blood. The receptors here all came from an adult man with Graves' ophthalmopathy. CDR3s include the opening cysteine and the closing phenylalanine or tryptophan. Fields, in order: clone size, D gene, J gene, V gene, CDR3 DNA, CDR3 protein. The D gene is left open where the match is weak. Expanded clones get a size class; other rows say once, few or many, or leave the size out.

>many|-|TRBJ2-6|TRBV14
TGTGCCAGCAGCCAACATCACTCTGGGGCCAACGTCCTGACTTTC
CASSQHHSGANVLTF
>many|TRBD1|TRBJ1-6|TRBV6-5
TGTGCCATTTCTAGCCGGGGACAGAATTCACCCCTCCACTTT
CAISSRGQNSPLHF
>many|-|TRBJ1-3|TRBV5-1
TGCGCCAGCAGCTTGTCCCTGGCCTCTGGAAACACCATATATTTT
CASSLSLASGNTIYF
>many|TRBD1|TRBJ1-5|TRBV30
TGTGCCTGGTCGGGGGACAGCCATCAGCCCCAGCATTTT
CAWSGDSHQPQHF
>many|-|TRBJ2-5|TRBV7-8
TGTGCCAGCAGCGCCTTACAGGGATTGGGAGAGACCCAGTACTTC
CASSALQGLGETQYF
>-|-|TRBJ2-6|TRBV27
TGTGCCAGCAGTGCGAAGAGGGTAGCGTTGGGGGCCTACGTCCTGACTTTC
CASSAKRVALGAYVLTF
>many|TRBD1|TRBJ1-2|TRBV28
TGTGCCAGCAGTTTAGACAGGGACGGCTATGGCTACACCTTC
CASSLDRDGYGYTF
>many|-|TRBJ2-5|TRBV9
TGTGCCAGAGGGGGAGGGAGGGCCCGAGAGACCCAGTACTTC
CARGGGRARETQYF
>many|TRBD2|TRBJ2-5|TRBV20-1
TGCAGTGCTGACCCTATAAGCGGGGGGGCAACAGAGACCCAGTACTTC
CSADPISGGATETQYF
>many|-|TRBJ1-2|TRBV3-1
TGTGCCAGCAGCCAGGATCTCCAGCCCCACTATGGCTACACCTTC
CASSQDLQPHYGYTF
>many|-|TRBJ1-5|TRBV19
TGTGCCAGTAGTCCCCCTCTTGATGGACTGTTCGGCAATCAGCCCCAGCATTTT
CASSPPLDGLFGNQPQHF
>many|-|TRBJ1-2|TRBV28
TGTGCCAGCAATGAACACGATCGCAACTATGGCTACACCTTC
CASNEHDRNYGYTF
>-|TRBD2|TRBJ2-5|TRBV20-1
TGCAGTGCCATGGGACTAGCGGGCCAAGAGACCCAGTACTTC
CSAMGLAGQETQYF
>many|-|TRBJ1-1|TRBV6-2/TRBV6-3
TGTGCCCTGCGGACAGACATGAACACTGAAGCTTTCTTT
CALRTDMNTEAFF
>-|-|TRBJ2-5|TRBV12-3/TRBV12-4
TGTGCCAGCAATTTGGATCAGACAGAGACCCGGTACTTC
CASNLDQTETRYF
>-|TRBD2|TRBJ2-5|TRBV12-3/TRBV12-4
TGTGCCAGCAGTGCCGGTGCTAGCGGGGGGGCGCAAGAGACCCAGTACTTC
CASSAGASGGAQETQYF
>many|-|TRBJ1-6|TRBV6-5
TGTGCCAGCAGTTTTCGGGAATCGTCTTCACCCCTCCACTTT
CASSFRESSSPLHF
>many|TRBD2|TRBJ2-7|TRBV7-9
TGTGCCAGCAGCTCAATAGTAGCGGGAGGGTACGAGCAGTACTTC
CASSSIVAGGYEQYF
>-|-|TRBJ1-2|TRBV30
TGTGCCTGGAGTGTAAGGCAGGAAGCTAACTATGGCTACACCTTC
CAWSVRQEANYGYTF
>many|TRBD1|TRBJ2-2|TRBV7-2
TGTGCCAGCAGCCCACCAGGGGGCCGGGAGCTGTTTTTT
CASSPPGGRELFF
>many|TRBD1|TRBJ2-7|TRBV12-3/TRBV12-4
TGTGCCAGCAGTGCACCCGGGACAGGGGGCTACGAGCAGTACTTC
CASSAPGTGGYEQYF
>-|-|TRBJ1-1|TRBV6-5
TGTGCCAGCAGTTCCCCTCGAATCCACGAAGATACCACTGAAGCTTTCTTT
CASSSPRIHEDTTEAFF
>many|-|TRBJ2-7|TRBV7-9
TGTGCCAGCAGCTACAACCTCCTCGGGACAAAAAACTACGAGCAGTACTTC
CASSYNLLGTKNYEQYF
>many|-|TRBJ1-1|TRBV10-3
TGTGCCATCAGTGAGTGGCCCGGGAAGGACACTGAAGCTTTCTTT
CAISEWPGKDTEAFF
>many|-|TRBJ1-2|TRBV3-1
TGTGCCAGCAGGGGAACTGACAGGACTAACTATGGCCACACCTTC
CASRGTDRTNYGHTF
>-|TRBD1|TRBJ2-2|TRBV6-5
TGTGCCAGCAGTTTTTTGGGACCGGGACAGGGAAACGGGGAGCTGTTTTTT
CASSFLGPGQGNGELFF
>many|TRBD2|TRBJ2-5|TRBV7-8
TGTGCCTCGGGCGGGGGGCGGACTAGCGGGAAGGAGACCCAGTACTTC
CASGGGRTSGKETQYF
>many|-|TRBJ2-5|TRBV24-1
TGTGCCACCAGTGACCTTGGGCCAGGACGGGAGACCCAGTACTTC
CATSDLGPGRETQYF
>few|-|TRBJ1-5|TRBV20-1
TGCAGTGCCCGCAAGGACAGTAGCAATCAGCCCCAGCATTTT
CSARKDSSNQPQHF
>many|TRBD1|TRBJ2-5|TRBV7-9
TGTGCCAGCAGCGCTGGGACAGGGGTTGAGACCCAGTACTTC
CASSAGTGVETQYF
>many|-|TRBJ1-1|TRBV28
TGTGCCAGCAGTCCCCGACGGCCCCTGAACACTGAAGCTTTCTTT
CASSPRRPLNTEAFF
>many|-|TRBJ1-2|TRBV12-3/TRBV12-4
TGTGCCAGCAGTTTGGCCGACTTGCACACCTTC
CASSLADLHTF
>-|TRBD2|TRBJ2-7|TRBV10-3
TGTGCCATCAGTGGGGGACTAGGGTCCTACGAGCAGTACTTC
CAISGGLGSYEQYF
>-|TRBD2|TRBJ2-7|TRBV28
TGTGCCAGCGTTAGAGGACTAGCGGAGTCAACGCAGTACTTC
CASVRGLAESTQYF
>many|TRBD2|TRBJ2-5|TRBV3-1
TGTGCCAGCAGCCAAGGAAAAGCGGGGGTTGATACCCAGTACTTC
CASSQGKAGVDTQYF
>-|TRBD1|TRBJ2-7|TRBV29-1
TGCAGCGCCTGGGGTGCAGGGGGATCCTACGAGCAGTACTTC
CSAWGAGGSYEQYF
>many|-|TRBJ1-6|TRBV2
TGTGCCAGCATTTCGTTTGGACGGGATAATTCACCCCTCCACTTT
CASISFGRDNSPLHF
>many|-|TRBJ1-1|TRBV18
TGTGCCAGCTCACCGGGTCGGACTCCGAACACTGAAGCTTTCTTT
CASSPGRTPNTEAFF
>-|TRBD1|TRBJ2-7|TRBV11-1
TGTGCCAGCAGCGTACCGGGACAGGGGAGGGTAAGGGCCTACGAGCAGTACTTC
CASSVPGQGRVRAYEQYF
>many|-|TRBJ2-2|TRBV20-1
TGCAGTGCTAGAGATCCGACAGACACCGGGGAGCCGTTTTTT
CSARDPTDTGEPFF